One sample yielded the 5 T cell receptor beta chains listed below, sequenced in a study of T cells after yellow fever vaccination (dated by TCRdb to between 2018 and 2021). The treatment or condition label on this specimen signifies: live attenuated yellow fever vaccine strain. Receptor amplification or capture employed 5' RACE. Sequenced using an Illumina HiSeq 2500. TCRdb took the public reads, trimmed them with fastp at Q25, ran MiXCR for clone calling and kept in-frame beta chains. For every CDR3 protein sequence, its rows merge into one entry that carries the most common genes and DNA. The sample table records about 370,000 distinct CDR3 sequences; roughly 12% of these occur just once. The leading ten clones occupy around 19% of the sample. The sequencing used PBMCs, collected on the day of the first yellow fever vaccination. These receptor sequences come from a man younger than 30 who received the YFV17D yellow fever vaccine.

The chain has TRBV6-5 and TRBJ1-6; weak D call: TRBD1 (6 bases). This CDR3 has 18 amino acids. Germline CDR1 reads MNHEY; CDR2 reads SVGAGI. Trimming took off 0 bases at V and 10 bases at J, with 22 bases between the two ends. The CDR3 DNA follows: TGTGCCAGCAGTTACTCGGGGGCGTCGGTGGGGGTTGGGTCACCCCTCCACTTT. Its protein is CASSYSGASVGVGSPLHF.

This clonotype was observed a handful of times. The chain combines TRBV6-6 with TRBJ1-2, with D uncertain. The germline CDR1 and CDR2 sequences are MNHNY and SVGAGI (reference sequence). CDR3 length: 11 residues. Trimming removed 3 bases from V and 8 bases from J, with 7 bases in between. The CDR3 loop reads CASSYLVGYTF. The CDR3 nucleotides are TGTGCCAGCAGTTATCTCGTCGGCTACACCTTC.

A few counts support this clonotype. The CDR3 DNA is TGCGCCAGCAGCTTGGACTACTACTCCTACGAGCAGTACGTC. It encodes CASSLDYYSYEQYV. The V call is TRBV5-1, the J call TRBJ2-7; D is uncertain. Trimming took 0 bases from V and 0 from J, leaving 7 bases between them. Germline V gene data show CDR1 as SGHRS and CDR2 as YFSETQ. The CDR3 sequence is 14 residues long.

The chain is built from TRBV5-1 and TRBJ2-1, with a weak D call TRBD2 (5 bases). Germline V gene data show CDR1 as SGHRS and CDR2 as YFSETQ. The CDR3 is 14 residues long. The V and J ends lost 4 bases and 5 bases respectively, with 13 bases between them. In nucleotides, the CDR3 is TGCGCCAGCAGCCTGGGATACGGGGACAATGAGCAGTTCTTC. Translating gives CASSLGYGDNEQFF.

Of note for this clonotype: The junction differs from germline at one of its ends, possibly a read error. The rearrangement links TRBV5-4 to TRBJ1-4; tentatively, D is TRBD1 (6 bases). The CDR3 runs 15 residues. Germline-derived CDR1 and CDR2 are SGHNT and YYREEE (reference sequence). The CDR3 reads CASSLGRGPSEKQFF. Here the CDR3 DNA reads TGTGCCAGCAGCTTGGGCCGGGGGCCCTCGGAAAAACAGTTTTTT.